This T cell receptor beta chain was recovered during a study of control samples from healthy donors and cancer patients. Using immunoSEQ multiplex PCR, the repertoire was profiled, and TCRdb retains in-frame clones only, with some absent. The table includes some 120,000 clones, 75% to 95% detected once. Germline assignment: CDR1 SGHKS and CDR2 YYEKEE (reference sequence). This CDR3 spans 14 amino acids. V lost 4 bases to trimming and J lost 4 bases; unmatched junction nucleotides: 7. V usage is TRBV5-5 and J usage is TRBJ1-2; 7 nucleotides align to TRBD1. Sequencing was performed on blood. The receptor's source is a man aged 18 to 35 in good health. CDR3 loop: CASSPDDRVYGYTF. CDR3 DNA sequence: TGTGCCAGCAGCCCAGACGACAGGGTCTATGGCTACACCTTC.